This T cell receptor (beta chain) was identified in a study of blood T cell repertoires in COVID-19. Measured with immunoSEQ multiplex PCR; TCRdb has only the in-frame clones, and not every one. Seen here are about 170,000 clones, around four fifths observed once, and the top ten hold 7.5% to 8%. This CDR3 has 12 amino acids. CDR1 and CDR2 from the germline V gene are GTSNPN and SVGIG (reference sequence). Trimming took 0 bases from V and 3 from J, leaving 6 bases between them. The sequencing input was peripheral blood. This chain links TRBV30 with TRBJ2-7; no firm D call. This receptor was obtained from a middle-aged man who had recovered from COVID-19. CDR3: CAWSVAVYEQYF. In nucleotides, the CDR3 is TGTGCCTGGAGTGTTGCGGTCTACGAGCAGTACTTC.